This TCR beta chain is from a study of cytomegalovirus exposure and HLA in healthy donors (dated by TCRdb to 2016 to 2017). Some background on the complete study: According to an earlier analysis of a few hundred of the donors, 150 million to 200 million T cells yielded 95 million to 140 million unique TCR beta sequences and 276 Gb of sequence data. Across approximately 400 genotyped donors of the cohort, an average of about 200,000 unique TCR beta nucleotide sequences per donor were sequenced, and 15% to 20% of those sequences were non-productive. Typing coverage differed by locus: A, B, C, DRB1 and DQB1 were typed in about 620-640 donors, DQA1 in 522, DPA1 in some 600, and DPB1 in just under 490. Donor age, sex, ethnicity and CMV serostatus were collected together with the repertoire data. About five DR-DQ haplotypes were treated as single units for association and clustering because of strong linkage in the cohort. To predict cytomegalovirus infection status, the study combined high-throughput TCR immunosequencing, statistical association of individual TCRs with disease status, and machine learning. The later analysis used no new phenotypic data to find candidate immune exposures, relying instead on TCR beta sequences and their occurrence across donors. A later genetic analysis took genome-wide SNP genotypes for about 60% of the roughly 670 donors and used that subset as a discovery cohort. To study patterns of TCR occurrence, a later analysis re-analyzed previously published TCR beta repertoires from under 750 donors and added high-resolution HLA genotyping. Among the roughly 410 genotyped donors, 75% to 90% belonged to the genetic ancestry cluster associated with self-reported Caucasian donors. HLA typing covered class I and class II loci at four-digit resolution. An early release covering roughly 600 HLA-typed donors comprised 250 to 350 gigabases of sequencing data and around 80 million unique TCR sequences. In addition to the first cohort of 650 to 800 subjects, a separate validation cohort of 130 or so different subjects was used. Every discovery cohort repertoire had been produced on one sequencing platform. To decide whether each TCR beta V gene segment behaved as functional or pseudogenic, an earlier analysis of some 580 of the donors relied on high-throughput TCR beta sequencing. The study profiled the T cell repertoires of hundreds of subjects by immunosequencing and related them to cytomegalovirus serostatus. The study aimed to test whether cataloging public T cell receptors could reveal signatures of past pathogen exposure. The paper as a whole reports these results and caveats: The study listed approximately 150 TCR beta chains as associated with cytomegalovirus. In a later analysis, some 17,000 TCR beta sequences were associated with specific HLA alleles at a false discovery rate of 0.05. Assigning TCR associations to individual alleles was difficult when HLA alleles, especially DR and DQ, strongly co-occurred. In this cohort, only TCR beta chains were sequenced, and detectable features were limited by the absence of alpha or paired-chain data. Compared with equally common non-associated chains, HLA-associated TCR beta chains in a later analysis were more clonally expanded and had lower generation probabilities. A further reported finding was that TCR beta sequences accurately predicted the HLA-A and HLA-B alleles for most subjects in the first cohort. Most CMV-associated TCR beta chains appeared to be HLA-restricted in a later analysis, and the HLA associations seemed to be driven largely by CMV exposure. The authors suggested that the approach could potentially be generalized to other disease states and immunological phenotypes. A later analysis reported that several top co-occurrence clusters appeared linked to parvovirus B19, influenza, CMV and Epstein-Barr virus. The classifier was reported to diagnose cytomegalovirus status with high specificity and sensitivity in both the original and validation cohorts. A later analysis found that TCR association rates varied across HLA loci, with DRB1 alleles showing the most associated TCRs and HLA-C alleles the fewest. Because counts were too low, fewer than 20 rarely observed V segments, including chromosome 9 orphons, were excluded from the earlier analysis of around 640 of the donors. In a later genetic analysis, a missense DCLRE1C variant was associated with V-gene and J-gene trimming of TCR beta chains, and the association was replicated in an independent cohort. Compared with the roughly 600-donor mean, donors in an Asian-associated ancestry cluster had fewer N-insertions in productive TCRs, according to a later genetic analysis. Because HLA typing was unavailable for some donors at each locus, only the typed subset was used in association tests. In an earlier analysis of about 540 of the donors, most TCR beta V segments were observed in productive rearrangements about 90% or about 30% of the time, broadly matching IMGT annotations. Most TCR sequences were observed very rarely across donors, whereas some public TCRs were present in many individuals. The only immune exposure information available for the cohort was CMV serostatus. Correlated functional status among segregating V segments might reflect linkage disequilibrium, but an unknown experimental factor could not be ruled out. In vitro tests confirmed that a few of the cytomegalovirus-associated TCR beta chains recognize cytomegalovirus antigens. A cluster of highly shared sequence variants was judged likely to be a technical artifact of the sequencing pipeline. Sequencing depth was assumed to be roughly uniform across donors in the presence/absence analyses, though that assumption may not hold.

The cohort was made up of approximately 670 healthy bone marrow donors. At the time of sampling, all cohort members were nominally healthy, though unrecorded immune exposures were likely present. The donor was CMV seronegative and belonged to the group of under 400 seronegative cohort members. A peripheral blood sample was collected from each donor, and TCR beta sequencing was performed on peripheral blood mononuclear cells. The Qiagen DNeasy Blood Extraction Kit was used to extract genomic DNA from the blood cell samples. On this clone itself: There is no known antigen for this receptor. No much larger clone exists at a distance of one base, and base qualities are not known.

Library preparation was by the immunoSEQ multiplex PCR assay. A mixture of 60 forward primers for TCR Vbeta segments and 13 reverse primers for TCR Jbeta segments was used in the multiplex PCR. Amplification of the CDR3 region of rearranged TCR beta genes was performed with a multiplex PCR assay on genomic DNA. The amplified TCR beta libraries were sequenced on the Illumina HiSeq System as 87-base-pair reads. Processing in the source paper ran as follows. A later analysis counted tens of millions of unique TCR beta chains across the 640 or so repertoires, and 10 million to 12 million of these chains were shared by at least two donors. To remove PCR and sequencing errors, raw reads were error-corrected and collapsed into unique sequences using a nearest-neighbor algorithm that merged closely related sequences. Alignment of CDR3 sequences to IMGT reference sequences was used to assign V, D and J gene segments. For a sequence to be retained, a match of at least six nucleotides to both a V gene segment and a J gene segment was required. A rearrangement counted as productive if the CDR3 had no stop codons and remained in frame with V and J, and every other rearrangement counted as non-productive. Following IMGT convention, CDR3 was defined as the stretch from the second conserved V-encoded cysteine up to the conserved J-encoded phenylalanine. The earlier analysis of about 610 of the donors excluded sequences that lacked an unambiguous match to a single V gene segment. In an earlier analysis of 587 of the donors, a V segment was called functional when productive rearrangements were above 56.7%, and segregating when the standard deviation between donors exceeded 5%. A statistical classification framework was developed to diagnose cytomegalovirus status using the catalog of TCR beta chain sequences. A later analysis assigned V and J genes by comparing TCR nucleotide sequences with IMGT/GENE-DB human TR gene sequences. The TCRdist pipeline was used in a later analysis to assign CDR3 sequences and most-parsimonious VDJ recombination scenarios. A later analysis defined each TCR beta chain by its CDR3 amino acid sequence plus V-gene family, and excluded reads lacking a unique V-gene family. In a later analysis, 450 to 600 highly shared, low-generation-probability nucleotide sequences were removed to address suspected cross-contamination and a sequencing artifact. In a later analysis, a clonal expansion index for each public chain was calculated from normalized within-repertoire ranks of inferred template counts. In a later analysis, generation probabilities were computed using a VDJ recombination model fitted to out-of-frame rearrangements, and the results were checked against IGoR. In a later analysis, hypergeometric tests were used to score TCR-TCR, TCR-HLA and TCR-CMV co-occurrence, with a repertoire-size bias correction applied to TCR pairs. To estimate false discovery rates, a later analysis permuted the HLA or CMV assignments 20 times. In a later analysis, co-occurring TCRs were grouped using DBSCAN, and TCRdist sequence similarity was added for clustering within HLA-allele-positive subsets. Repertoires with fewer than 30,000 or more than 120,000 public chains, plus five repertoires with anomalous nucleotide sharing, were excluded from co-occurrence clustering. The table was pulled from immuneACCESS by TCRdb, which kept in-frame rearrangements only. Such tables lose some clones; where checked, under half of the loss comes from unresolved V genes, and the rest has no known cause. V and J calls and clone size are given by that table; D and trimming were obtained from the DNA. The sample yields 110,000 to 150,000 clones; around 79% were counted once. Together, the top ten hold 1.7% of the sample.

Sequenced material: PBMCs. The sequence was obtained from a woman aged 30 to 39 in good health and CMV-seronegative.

In nucleotide form, the sequence is TGTGCCAGCAGTCGAAACAGGGGGCGGAATGAAAAACTGTTTTTT. It codes for CASSRNRGRNEKLFF. The sequence joins TRBV27 to TRBJ1-4; 9 nucleotides in the junction match TRBD1. As encoded in the germline V gene (reference sequence), CDR1 is MNHEY while CDR2 is SMNVEV. The CDR3 holds 15 amino acids from the cysteine to the phenylalanine. Only CDR3 DNA remains: 45 bases, in frame from the first base. Clipping removes 5 bases from V and 5 bases from J, with 6 as the unmatched junction base count.